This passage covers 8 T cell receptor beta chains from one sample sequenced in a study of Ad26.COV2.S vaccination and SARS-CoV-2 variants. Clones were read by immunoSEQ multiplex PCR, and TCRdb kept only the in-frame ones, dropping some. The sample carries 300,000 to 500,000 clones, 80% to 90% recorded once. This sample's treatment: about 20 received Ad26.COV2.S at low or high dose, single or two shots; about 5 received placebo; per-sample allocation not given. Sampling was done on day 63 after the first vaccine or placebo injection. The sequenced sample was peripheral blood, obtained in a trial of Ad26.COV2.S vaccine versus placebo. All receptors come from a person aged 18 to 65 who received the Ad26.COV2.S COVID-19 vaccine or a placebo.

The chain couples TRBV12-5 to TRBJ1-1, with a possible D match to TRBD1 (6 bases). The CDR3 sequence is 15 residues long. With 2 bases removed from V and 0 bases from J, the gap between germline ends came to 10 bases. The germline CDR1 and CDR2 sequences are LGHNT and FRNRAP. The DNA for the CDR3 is TGTGCTAGTGGTTTGAATTGGGACATGAACACTGAAGCTTTCTTT. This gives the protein CASGLNWDMNTEAFF.

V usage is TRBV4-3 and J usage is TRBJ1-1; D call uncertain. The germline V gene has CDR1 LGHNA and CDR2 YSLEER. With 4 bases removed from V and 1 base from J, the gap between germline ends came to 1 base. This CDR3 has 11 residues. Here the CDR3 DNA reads TGCGCCAGCAGCCGGAACACTGAAGCTTTCTTT. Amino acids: CASSRNTEAFF.

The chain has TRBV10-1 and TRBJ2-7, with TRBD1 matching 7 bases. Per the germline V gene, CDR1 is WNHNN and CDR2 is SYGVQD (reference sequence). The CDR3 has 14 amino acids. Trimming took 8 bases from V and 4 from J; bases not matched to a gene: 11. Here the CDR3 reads CASGSSAGGYEQYF. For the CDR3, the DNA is TGCGCCAGCGGCTCCTCGGCAGGGGGTTACGAGCAGTACTTC.

The CDR3 DNA follows: TGTGCCAGCAGCGGCGCCCCGGGAGAGCAGTACTTC. Protein sequence: CASSGAPGEQYF. The chain employs TRBV9 and TRBJ2-7, with a possible D match to TRBD2 (5 bases). V was pared by 3 bases and J by 7 bases, with 11 bases between. Per the germline V gene, CDR1 is SGDLS and CDR2 is YYNGEE. CDR3 length equals 12 residues.

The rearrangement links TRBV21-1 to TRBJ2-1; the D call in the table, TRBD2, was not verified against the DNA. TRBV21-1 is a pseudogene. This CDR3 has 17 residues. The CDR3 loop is CASSKEEGGGRYNEQFF. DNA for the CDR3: TGTGCCAGCAGCAAAGAGGAAGGCGGGGGCCGATACAATGAGCAGTTCTTC.

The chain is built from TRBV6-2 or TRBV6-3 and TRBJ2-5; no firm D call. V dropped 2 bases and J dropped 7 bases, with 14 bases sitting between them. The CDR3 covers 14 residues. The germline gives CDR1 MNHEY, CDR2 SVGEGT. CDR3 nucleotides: TGTGCCAGCAGTTACGTCGGCGGAGATCGGACCCAGTACTTC. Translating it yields CASSYVGGDRTQYF.

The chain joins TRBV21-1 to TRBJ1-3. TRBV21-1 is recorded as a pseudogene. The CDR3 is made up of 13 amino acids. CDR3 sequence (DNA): TGTGCCAGCACCAAGGGACGGGGAAACACCATATATTTT. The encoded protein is CASTKGRGNTIYF.

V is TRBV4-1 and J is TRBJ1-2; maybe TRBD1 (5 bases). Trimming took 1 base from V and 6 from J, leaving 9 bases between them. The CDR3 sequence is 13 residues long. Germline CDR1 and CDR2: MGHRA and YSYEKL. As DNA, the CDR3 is TGCGCCAGCAGCCAAGTGATAGGGGATGGCTACACCTTC. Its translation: CASSQVIGDGYTF.